This T cell receptor (beta chain) was sequenced for a study of blood T cell repertoires in COVID-19. This CDR3 spans 15 amino acids. Trimming took off 3 bases at V and 10 bases at J, with 21 bases between the two ends. Germline V gene lookup returns CDR1 MNHNS and CDR2 SASEGT. Sequencing used immunoSEQ multiplex PCR; TCRdb keeps in-frame clones, though not all of them. The sample consists of fewer than 500,000 clones, 75% to 90% of them appearing once. Sample: peripheral blood. The source of this sequence is a woman aged 25 to 39 with active or convalescent COVID-19. The chain has TRBV6-1 and TRBJ2-5; a weak D match, TRBD2 (5 bases). CDR3 sequence reads: CASSDPPDGLRDQYF. DNA for the CDR3: TGTGCCAGCAGTGACCCGCCCGACGGCTTGAGGGACCAGTACTTC.